The 24 T cell receptor beta chains in this list originate from one sample, sequenced in a study of radiotherapy plus CTLA-4 blockade in lung cancer. Sequencing was performed with immunoSEQ multiplex PCR; in TCRdb, only in-frame clones are kept and a portion is missing. The table lists 30,000 to 40,000 clones, over 60% of them singletons. The specimen was peripheral blood, collected from a patient treated with radiotherapy plus ipilimumab. These receptors originate from a human donor with non-small cell lung cancer whose response to radiotherapy plus ipilimumab could not be evaluated.

The V and J genes are TRBV2 and TRBJ2-5, with a possible D match to TRBD1 (5 bases). Germline CDR1 is SNHLY and CDR2 is FYNNEI. This CDR3 contains 14 residues. Trimming stripped 7 bases from V and 3 bases from J, with 15 bases between. CDR3 DNA: TGTGCCAGCAACGGCAGGGTGGTGGAAGAGACCCAGTACTTC. Residues: CASNGRVVEETQYF.

The V and J genes are TRBV6-6 and TRBJ2-7; possibly TRBD1 for D (6 bases). Germline V gene sequence: CDR1 MNHNY, CDR2 SVGAGI (reference sequence). V gave up 2 bases and J gave up 3 bases, with 14 bases separating them. The CDR3 spans 15 residues. The DNA for the CDR3 is TGTGCCAGCAGTTACCGGTCAGGGGCTTACTACGAGCAGTACTTC. It specifies CASSYRSGAYYEQYF.

This clone was detected once. This sequence joins TRBV29-1 and TRBJ1-1, with D perhaps TRBD1 (6 bases). The germline gives CDR1 SQVTM, CDR2 ANQGSEA. CDR3 length: 17 residues. Trimming shortened V by 2 bases and J by 1 base, and 20 bases separated the two germline ends. The CDR3 coding sequence is TGCAGCGTTGAATTACCCCCCGGGGGGCTGAAGAACACTGAAGCTTTCTTT. Protein product: CSVELPPGGLKNTEAFF. Full variable domain (remainder filled in from reference TRBV29-1 and TRBJ1-1): SAVISQKPSRDICQRGTSLTIQCQVDSQVTMMFWYRQQPGQSLTLIATANQGSEATYESGFVIDKFPISRPNLTFSTLTVSNMSPEDSSIYLCSVELPPGGLKNTEAFFGQGTRLTVV.

This rearrangement joins TRBV7-4 to TRBJ2-5; D might be TRBD2 (5 bases). The end of the DNA is better explained by TRBJ2-7, so the J call may be wrong. There are 17 residues in the CDR3. Looked up from germline, CDR1 is SGHVT and CDR2 is SQSDAQ. CDR3 coding DNA: TGTGCCAGCAACCTTAGGAGGAACAGAGCCAGCCTCTACGAGCAGTACTTC. Translating gives CASNLRRNRASLYEQYF.

This clone was observed once. V is TRBV29-1 and J is TRBJ1-1; 8 bases fit TRBD1. CDR3 length: 14 amino acids. CDR1 is SQVTM, CDR2 ANQGSEA, per germline. V lost 0 bases, J lost 1 base, and 1 base stayed unmatched. CDR3 loop: CSVEDDRGNTEAFF. In DNA form, the CDR3 reads TGCAGCGTTGAAGACGACAGGGGGAACACTGAAGCTTTCTTT.

This clone turned up a few times. The chain employs TRBV10-3 and TRBJ2-7, with TRBD2 identical over 9 bases. The CDR3 consists of 15 residues. Germline-derived CDR1 and CDR2 are ENHRY and SYGVKD. Trimming cost V 4 bases and J 5 bases; bases outside gene matches: 9. CDR3 sequence (DNA): TGTGCCATCAGTGCACTGGGCGGGAGGGATGACGAGCAGTACTTC. Encoded protein: CAISALGGRDDEQYF.

This chain links TRBV7-2 with TRBJ2-2; D not certain. V was pared by 0 bases and J by 2 bases, with 10 bases between. Looked up from germline, CDR1 is SGHTA and CDR2 is FQGNSA. The CDR3 sequence is 16 residues long. The CDR3 region has the DNA TGTGCCAGCAGCTTAGCGCATTTTAGCAACACCGGGGAGCTGTTTTTT. This gives the protein CASSLAHFSNTGELFF.

The chain couples TRBV5-5 to TRBJ1-2, with TRBD1 identical over 10 bases. Germline CDR1 reads SGHKS; CDR2 reads YYEKEE (reference sequence). The CDR3 covers 17 residues. With V trimmed by 0 bases and J by 4 bases, 9 bases remained unmatched. CDR3 region: CASSLVDRGLDFYGYTF. The CDR3 DNA reads TGTGCCAGCAGCTTGGTAGACAGGGGGCTCGACTTCTATGGCTACACCTTC.

The chain has TRBV9 and TRBJ1-2; tentative D call: TRBD1 (6 bases). This CDR3 contains 13 residues. CDR1 is SGDLS, CDR2 YYNGEE, per germline. Between the trimmed V and J ends, which lost 6 bases and 6 bases, there was a span of 15 bases. The CDR3 spells CASTFTGSHGYTF. CDR3 bases: TGTGCCAGCACCTTTACAGGGTCCCATGGCTACACCTTC.

The rearrangement links TRBV14 to TRBJ1-2; D unclear. CDR1 is SGHDN, CDR2 FVKESK, per germline. The CDR3 sequence is 14 residues long. The V and J ends lost 1 base and 2 bases respectively, with 8 bases between them. CDR3 DNA: TGTGCCAGCAGCCAAGTACACGCAAACTATGGCTACACCTTC. It is translated as CASSQVHANYGYTF.

In this sample, this clone turned up a few times. The chain has TRBV27 and TRBJ2-7, with 9 bases aligning to TRBD1. Germline-derived CDR1 and CDR2 are MNHEY and SMNVEV (reference sequence). Germline trimming cut 7 bases from V and 5 bases from J; bases unmatched to any gene: 9. The CDR3 contains 14 residues. The CDR3 region has the DNA TGTGCCAGCACCCTACGGACAGGGGTCCACGAGCAGTACTTC. Protein sequence: CASTLRTGVHEQYF.

This clone was counted a single time. Other DNA sequences in this sample translate to the same CDR3. This rearrangement joins TRBV21-1 to TRBJ1-5; the D call TRBD1 from the table was never checked on the DNA. TRBV21-1 is reported as a pseudogene. This CDR3 contains 16 residues. The CDR3 region is CASSGRDRASNQPQHF. The CDR3 nucleotides read TGTGCCAGCAGCGGCCGGGACAGGGCTAGCAATCAGCCCCAACATTTT.

The chain links TRBV7-2 to TRBJ2-3; 11 positions match TRBD2. The germline gives CDR1 SGHTA, CDR2 FQGNSA. V was clipped by 3 bases and J by 10 bases; unmatched bases: 12. This CDR3 is 16 amino acids long. CDR3 nucleotides: TGTGCCAGCAGCTTCAGCGGGGTAGCGGGAGGGGGGGCGCAGTATTTT. Translating gives CASSFSGVAGGGAQYF.

The rearrangement links TRBV5-6 to TRBJ1-3; maybe TRBD1 (6 bases). The CDR3 runs to 14 residues. Trimming pared 4 bases from V and 2 bases from J, leaving 10 bases between. The V gene's germline CDR1 is SGHDT and CDR2 YYEEEE. CDR3 loop: CASSQTGTGNTIYF. The CDR3 DNA is TGTGCCAGCAGCCAGACAGGTACTGGAAACACCATATATTTT. Together with reference TRBV5-6 and TRBJ1-3, the CDR3 gives the full variable domain: DAGVTQSPTHLIKTRGQQVTLRCSPKSGHDTVSWYQQALGQGPQFIFQYYEEEERQRGNFPDRFSGHQFPNYSSELNVNALLLGDSALYLCASSQTGTGNTIYFGEGSWLTVV.

This clone was detected once. V is TRBV5-1 and J is TRBJ2-1; 15 nucleotides agree with TRBD2. The V gene's germline CDR1 is SGHRS and CDR2 YFSETQ. V trimming: 1 base; J trimming: 10 bases; junction bases outside the gene matches: 6. The CDR3 has 16 amino acids. This chain's CDR3 is CASSLPGLAGGMEQFF. DNA of the CDR3: TGCGCCAGCAGCTTGCCGGGACTAGCGGGAGGAATGGAGCAGTTCTTC.

The genes are TRBV28 and TRBJ2-7; 7 nucleotides agree with TRBD1. V trimming: 6 bases; J trimming: 3 bases; junction bases outside the gene matches: 11. The V gene's germline CDR1 is MDHEN and CDR2 SYDVKM. The CDR3 length is 15 residues. The CDR3 DNA reads TGTGCCAGCAGGACCGCCGACAGGGACCTCTACGAGCAGTACTTC. It specifies CASRTADRDLYEQYF.

This rearrangement joins TRBV29-1 to TRBJ2-6, with D maybe TRBD1 (6 bases). Trimming left V 0 bases short and J 0 bases short, with 12 bases between. The CDR3 consists of 17 residues. The germline CDR1 and CDR2 sequences are SQVTM and ANQGSEA. Here the CDR3 DNA reads TGCAGCGTTGAAGAAATTGGGGGCCACTCTGGGGCCAACGTCCTGACTTTC. Its protein product is CSVEEIGGHSGANVLTF.

This clone came up once. The chain joins TRBV7-9 to TRBJ2-1; 10 bases align to TRBD2. After removal of 4 bases from V and 0 bases from J, the junction contained 3 bases not matched to a gene. Per germline, CDR1 SEHNR and CDR2 FQNEAQ (reference sequence). The CDR3 consists of 16 residues. CDR3 region: CASSSLAGGSYNEQFF. The DNA of the CDR3 is TGTGCCAGCAGCTCGTTAGCGGGAGGCTCCTACAATGAGCAGTTCTTC.

The chain uses TRBV5-1 and TRBJ2-3; no clear D gene. Germline V gene lookup returns CDR1 SGHRS and CDR2 YFSETQ. Trimming took off 4 bases at V and 1 base at J, with 7 bases between the two ends. The CDR3 is 13 amino acids. The CDR3 reads CASSTQGTDTQYF. For the CDR3, the DNA is TGCGCCAGCAGCACTCAGGGCACAGATACGCAGTATTTT.

In its sample, this clone was seen once. The chain uses TRBV11-2 and TRBJ2-7, with 8 nucleotides matching TRBD2. The CDR3 has 18 amino acids. Germline assignment: CDR1 SGHAT and CDR2 FQNNGV. J gave up 0 bases and V 4 bases, and 14 bases lay outside the gene matches. The CDR3 spells CASSSLFGAGTSSYEQYF. CDR3 nucleotides: TGTGCCAGCAGCTCCCTATTTGGGGCGGGGACTAGCTCCTACGAGCAGTACTTC.

The chain has TRBV4-2 and TRBJ2-5; 12 bases align to TRBD2. The V segment lost 0 bases and the J segment 3 bases; nucleotides outside the gene matches: 8. The CDR3 sequence is 18 residues long. The germline V gene encodes CDR1 LGHNA and CDR2 YNFKEQ. The CDR3 nucleotides read TGTGCCAGCAGCCAAGATTGGGCTAGCGGGAGGGGGAAAGAGACCCAGTACTTC. It encodes CASSQDWASGRGKETQYF.

The rearrangement joins TRBV6-1 to TRBJ2-4; TRBD2 is a possible D gene (5 bases). From germline, CDR1 is MNHNS and CDR2 SASEGT. V gave up 8 bases and J gave up 5 bases, with 10 bases separating them. There are 12 residues in the CDR3. CDR3 residues: CASVGVENIQYF. As DNA, the CDR3 is TGTGCCAGCGTCGGGGTTGAAAACATTCAGTACTTC.

The chain joins TRBV2 to TRBJ1-1; unclear D gene. The V end lost 5 bases, the J end lost 4 bases, and 14 bases lay between the germline ends. CDR3 size: 14 residues. The V gene's germline CDR1 is SNHLY and CDR2 FYNNEI. CDR3 region: CASSSGSLGTEAFF. In nucleotides, the CDR3 is TGTGCCAGCAGTTCGGGATCCTTAGGCACTGAAGCTTTCTTT.

This clone was seen a single time. This chain uses TRBV27 with TRBJ2-3, with 10 nucleotides matching TRBD2. This CDR3 has 15 amino acids. Germline V gene lookup returns CDR1 MNHEY and CDR2 SMNVEV (reference sequence). Trimming removed 3 bases from V and 3 bases from J; junction bases left unmatched: 3. The CDR3 loop is CASSFQAGGTDTQYF. Here the CDR3 DNA reads TGTGCCAGCAGTTTTCAAGCGGGAGGGACAGATACGCAGTATTTT.